The 21 T cell receptor beta chains given below trace back to one sample, sequenced in a study of blood T cell repertoires in COVID-19. The method was immunoSEQ multiplex PCR; TCRdb's version includes in-frame clones alone and lacks a portion of them. The sample yields 150,000 or so clones, 70% to 90% seen once. Sample: peripheral blood. These receptor sequences come from a man aged 55 to 70 who had recovered from COVID-19.

The rearrangement joins TRBV7-2 to TRBJ2-7; D may be TRBD2 (5 bases). The V gene lost 11 bases and the J gene lost 0 bases, with 20 bases spanning the gap. Germline assignment: CDR1 SGHTA and CDR2 FQGNSA. This CDR3 has 15 amino acids. CDR3 nucleotides: TGTGCCTCTACCCCCGGACTGGCAAGCTCCTACGAGCAGTACTTC. The encoded protein is CASTPGLASSYEQYF.

This chain joins TRBV19 and TRBJ1-4; the D is unclear. CDR3 length: 15 amino acids. Germline CDR1 is LNHDA and CDR2 is SQIVND (reference sequence). V dropped 5 bases and J dropped 8 bases, with 18 bases sitting between them. CDR3 DNA sequence: TGTGCCAGTAGTCCAACACGCGCCGTCGGGGAAAAACTGTTTTTT. Amino acids: CASSPTRAVGEKLFF.

V gene TRBV18 combines with J gene TRBJ2-3; D unclear. Trimming took off 2 bases at V and 5 bases at J, with 11 bases between the two ends. The CDR3 length is 14 residues. Germline CDR1 is KGHSH and CDR2 is LQKENI. Written as DNA, the CDR3 is TGTGCCAGCTCACCATCCTCTACCAAAGATACGCAGTATTTT. Amino acids: CASSPSSTKDTQYF.

CDR3 sequence: CASSQGNSYEQYF. In nucleotides, the CDR3 is TGTGCCAGCAGCCAGGGCAACTCCTACGAGCAGTACTTC. The chain couples TRBV14 to TRBJ2-7, with unresolved D. The germline V gene has CDR1 SGHDN and CDR2 FVKESK. CDR3 length: 13 residues. The germline V and J ends were trimmed by 3 bases and 0 bases, with 6 bases remaining between them.

This chain joins TRBV19 and TRBJ2-5; the D gene is possibly TRBD2 (6 bases). CDR3 length: 14 residues. The germline V gene has CDR1 LNHDA and CDR2 SQIVND (reference sequence). Trimming left V 3 bases short and J 5 bases short, with 13 bases between. CDR3 in DNA: TGTGCCAGTAGTATCTGGGGGGTCGAGGAGACCCAGTACTTC. Its translation: CASSIWGVEETQYF.

This chain uses TRBV5-1 with TRBJ2-1; tentatively, D is TRBD2 (6 bases). Germline V CDR1 and CDR2: SGHRS, YFSETQ. V lost 4 bases and J 0 bases, leaving 20 bases between the germline ends. The CDR3 length is 18 residues. CDR3 DNA sequence: TGCGCCAGCAGCAAACGGGACTCCCTCTTTAGCTCCTACAATGAGCAGTTCTTC. It codes for CASSKRDSLFSSYNEQFF.

The chain employs TRBV19 and TRBJ1-3, with a weak D call TRBD1 (6 bases). V was pared by 2 bases and J by 7 bases, with 15 bases between. CDR1 and CDR2 (germline): LNHDA, SQIVND (reference sequence). The CDR3 consists of 15 residues. CDR3 region: CASSIITGTWNTIYF. CDR3 sequence (DNA): TGTGCCAGTAGTATAATCACAGGGACCTGGAACACCATATATTTT.

V is TRBV5-1 and J is TRBJ2-7; TRBD1 aligns across 7 bases. The CDR3 has 17 amino acids. With V trimmed by 5 bases and J by 3 bases, 17 bases remained unmatched. CDR1 and CDR2 (germline): SGHRS, YFSETQ. CDR3 sequence reads: CASSLEKSRDSRYEQYF. The CDR3 nucleotides read TGCGCCAGCAGTTTAGAAAAATCCCGGGACAGCCGCTACGAGCAGTACTTC.

V is TRBV5-6 and J is TRBJ2-5, with D maybe TRBD2 (5 bases). The CDR3 spans 13 residues. V shed 1 base and J shed 6 bases, with 10 bases lying between them. Germline V gene data show CDR1 as SGHDT and CDR2 as YYEEEE. CDR3 sequence reads: CASSLWPGKTQYF. The CDR3, as DNA: TGTGCCAGCAGCTTGTGGCCGGGAAAGACCCAGTACTTC.

This clone has more than one count but fewer than ten. The chain joins TRBV5-6 to TRBJ1-4; the D is unclear. This CDR3 contains 13 residues. Trimming removed 0 bases at V and 11 bases at J, with 11 bases between. Germline CDR1 is SGHDT and CDR2 is YYEEEE. The CDR3 coding sequence is TGTGCCAGCAGCTTGGAGCCCGTGAGGAAACTGTTTTTT. As protein: CASSLEPVRKLFF. Based on the CDR3 plus reference TRBV5-6 and TRBJ1-4, the full variable domain is DAGVTQSPTHLIKTRGQQVTLRCSPKSGHDTVSWYQQALGQGPQFIFQYYEEEERQRGNFPDRFSGHQFPNYSSELNVNALLLGDSALYLCASSLEPVRKLFFGSGTQLSVL.

The rearrangement links TRBV10-3 to TRBJ2-5; TRBD1 is a possible D gene (6 bases). Germline V gene sequence: CDR1 ENHRY, CDR2 SYGVKD. Trimming pared 5 bases from V and 5 bases from J, leaving 6 bases between. The CDR3 loop spans 11 amino acids. The CDR3 DNA reads TGTGCCATCAGTAGGGGGGAGACCCAGTACTTC. Amino acid sequence: CAISRGETQYF.

The table lists this clone with a few counts. The V and J genes are TRBV11-1 and TRBJ1-1, with no clear D. Germline CDR1 reads SGHAT; CDR2 reads FQDESV (reference sequence). With 5 bases removed from V and 2 bases from J, the gap between germline ends came to 12 bases. The CDR3 sequence is 14 residues long. The CDR3 here is CASSPLRGNTEAFF. DNA of the CDR3: TGTGCCAGCAGCCCCCTACGGGGAAACACTGAAGCTTTCTTT. The whole variable domain, filled in from reference TRBV11-1 and TRBJ1-1, reads EAEVAQSPRYKITEKSQAVAFWCDPISGHATLYWYRQILGQGPELLVQFQDESVVDDSQLPKDRFSAERLKGVDSTLKIQPAELGDSAMYLCASSPLRGNTEAFFGQGTRLTVV.

CDR3 sequence reads: CASSYGGPMGGNTIYF. In DNA form, the CDR3 reads TGTGCCAGCAGTTACGGGGGCCCTATGGGTGGAAACACCATATATTTT. This rearrangement joins TRBV6-6 to TRBJ1-3, with D possibly TRBD1 on 6 matching bases. The germline V gene has CDR1 MNHNY and CDR2 SVGAGI (reference sequence). The CDR3 spans 16 residues. V shed 2 bases and J shed 3 bases, with 14 bases lying between them.

This clone was picked up one time. The V gene is TRBV6-5, the J gene TRBJ2-2; a weak D match, TRBD1 (5 bases). The CDR3 totals 14 residues. Trimming shortened V by 8 bases and J by 1 base, and 11 bases separated the two germline ends. Germline assignment: CDR1 MNHEY and CDR2 SVGAGI. The CDR3 DNA is TGTGCCAGCCGTACCCAGGGGAACACCGGGGAGCTGTTTTTT. Protein sequence: CASRTQGNTGELFF.

Turning to this clone: Other nucleotide sequences in the sample specify the same CDR3. This chain connects TRBV5-1 to TRBJ2-5; no firm D call. Trimming cost V 0 bases and J 1 base, with 7 bases left between them. The germline V gene has CDR1 SGHRS and CDR2 YFSETQ. The CDR3 has 14 residues. The chain's CDR3 is CASSLGLAQETQYF. The CDR3 DNA reads as TGCGCCAGCAGCTTGGGCTTAGCCCAAGAGACCCAGTACTTC.

The CDR3 is CASSFSATGPSYNEQFF. The CDR3 DNA reads TGCGCCAGCAGCTTCTCCGCTACAGGGCCCTCCTACAATGAGCAGTTCTTC. The rearrangement links TRBV5-1 to TRBJ2-1; D possibly corresponds to TRBD1 (6 bases). This CDR3 has 17 amino acids. V lost 2 bases and J lost 0, with 15 bases in between. CDR1 and CDR2 from the germline V gene are SGHRS and YFSETQ. Variable domain in full (rest from reference TRBV5-1 and TRBJ2-1): KAGVTQTPRYLIKTRGQQVTLSCSPISGHRSVSWYQQTPGQGLQFLFEYFSETQRNKGNFPGRFSGRQFSNSRSEMNVSTLELGDSALYLCASSFSATGPSYNEQFFGPGTRLTVL.

This rearrangement joins TRBV3-1 (or the pseudogene TRBV3-2) to TRBJ2-2, with 12 bases identical to TRBD1. The V gene end was trimmed by 1 base and the J gene end by 5 bases; junction bases not matched to a gene: 5. The CDR3 sequence is 17 residues long. CDR1 is LGHDT, CDR2 YNNKEL, per germline (reference sequence). The CDR3 protein is CASSQARDRGRTGELFF. The CDR3 DNA follows: TGTGCCAGCAGCCAAGCAAGGGACAGGGGGCGGACCGGGGAGCTGTTTTTT.

This chain links TRBV7-2 with TRBJ2-3; 7 nucleotides align to TRBD1. CDR1 is SGHTA, CDR2 FQGNSA, per germline. The CDR3 consists of 17 residues. The J segment lost 2 bases and the V segment lost 2 bases, leaving 10 bases of the junction unmatched. The CDR3 DNA is TGTGCCAGCAGCTTACCTCCGGGACAGACTATCACAGATACGCAGTATTTT. Amino acids: CASSLPPGQTITDTQYF.

The chain carries TRBV12-3 or TRBV12-4 and TRBJ1-1, with D uncertain. V lost 4 bases to trimming and J lost 1 base, with 7 bases between them. The CDR3 contains 13 residues. In nucleotides, the CDR3 is TGTGCCAGCAGTTGGGCTTCGAACACTGAAGCTTTCTTT. It encodes CASSWASNTEAFF.

The chain uses TRBV12-3 or TRBV12-4 and TRBJ2-5; a possible D gene is TRBD2 (6 bases). CDR3 length equals 13 residues. Deletions cut 3 bases from V and 3 bases from J, with 8 bases between. The CDR3 region is CASSFWGEETQYF. DNA for the CDR3: TGTGCCAGCAGTTTTTGGGGGGAAGAGACCCAGTACTTC.

The V call is TRBV12-3 or TRBV12-4, the J call TRBJ1-1, with D hard to call. With 6 bases removed from V and 1 base from J, the gap between germline ends came to 9 bases. This CDR3 has 13 residues. The CDR3 here is CASSLLWNTEAFF. The DNA of the CDR3 is TGTGCCAGCAGCCTACTTTGGAACACTGAAGCTTTCTTT.